This passage covers 13 T cell receptor beta chains from one sample sequenced in a study of blood T cell repertoires in COVID-19. Measured with immunoSEQ multiplex PCR; TCRdb has only the in-frame clones, and not every one. The data contain about 250,000 clones, about nine tenths of them singletons. Sequencing was done on a sample of PBMCs or T cells enriched from blood (not recorded which). These receptors were collected from a man in his forties who had recovered from COVID-19.

The rearrangement joins TRBV30 to TRBJ2-1, with a possible D match to TRBD2 (6 bases). CDR3 length equals 14 residues. The germline V gene encodes CDR1 GTSNPN and CDR2 SVGIG (reference sequence). Trimming took off 3 bases at V and 6 bases at J, with 15 bases between the two ends. As DNA, the CDR3 is TGTGCCTGGAGCCCCGGACGGGACTTCAATGAGCAGTTCTTC. This translates into CAWSPGRDFNEQFF. The full variable domain, its missing parts supplied by reference TRBV30 and TRBJ2-1, is SQTIHQWPATLVQPVGSPLSLECTVEGTSNPNLYWYRQAAGRGLQLLFYSVGIGQISSEVPQNLSASRPQDRQFILSSKKLLLSDSGFYLCAWSPGRDFNEQFFGPGTRLTVL.

V gene TRBV19 combines with J gene TRBJ2-1, with 13 nucleotides matching TRBD2. Germline CDR1 reads LNHDA; CDR2 reads SQIVND (reference sequence). The V gene end was trimmed by 6 bases and the J gene end by 6 bases; junction bases not matched to a gene: 11. This CDR3 is built from 17 residues. CDR3 DNA sequence: TGTGCCAGTAGCCCGGGACTAGCGGGACGAGCCGGCAATGAGCAGTTCTTC. Protein product: CASSPGLAGRAGNEQFF.

The rearrangement joins TRBV5-1 to TRBJ2-7; 12 bases agree with TRBD2. Germline loops: CDR1 SGHRS, CDR2 YFSETQ. The J segment lost 4 bases and the V segment lost 7 bases, leaving 6 bases of the junction unmatched. The length of the CDR3 is 14 residues. The CDR3 nucleotides are TGCGCCAGCGGTCTAGCGGGGGGGCCGTACGAGCAGTACTTC. Translated: CASGLAGGPYEQYF.

The J gene is TRBJ1-4, the V gene TRBV30; 8 bases are shared with TRBD1. CDR1 is GTSNPN and CDR2 is SVGIG in the germline V gene (reference sequence). The CDR3 spans 15 residues. J gave up 7 bases and V 4 bases, and 11 bases lay outside the gene matches. CDR3: CAWTPGQGFGEKLFF. CDR3 coding DNA: TGTGCCTGGACCCCCGGACAGGGATTTGGTGAAAAACTGTTTTTT.

The chain links TRBV4-1 to TRBJ2-3; 12 bases map to TRBD2. CDR1 and CDR2 (germline): MGHRA, YSYEKL. The CDR3 is 17 residues long. V lost 4 bases and J lost 2; bases outside the gene matches: 7. For the CDR3, the DNA is TGCGCCAGCAGCCCGGGCCTAGCGGGGGGGGTCACAGATACGCAGTATTTT. Protein: CASSPGLAGGVTDTQYF.

This clone was observed a single time. The rearrangement links TRBV6-5 to TRBJ2-3; 8 nucleotides line up with TRBD2. Germline trimming cut 7 bases from V and 5 bases from J; bases unmatched to any gene: 11. CDR1 is MNHEY, CDR2 SVGAGI, per germline. The CDR3 runs to 15 residues. CDR3 sequence: CASNPRAGAGDTQYF. The DNA of the CDR3 is TGTGCCAGCAATCCCAGAGCGGGGGCGGGAGATACGCAGTATTTT.

The V gene is TRBV27, the J gene TRBJ2-7, with TRBD2 identical over 13 bases. The CDR3 length is 15 residues. With 9 bases clipped from V and 5 bases from J, the junction kept 10 bases outside the gene matches. Germline CDR1 and CDR2: MNHEY and SMNVEV (reference sequence). This CDR3 reads CASKGLAGPWNEQYF. In DNA, the CDR3 is TGTGCCAGTAAGGGACTAGCGGGACCCTGGAACGAGCAGTACTTC.

V is TRBV12-3 or TRBV12-4 and J is TRBJ1-3, with no clear D. V shed 8 bases and J shed 0 bases, with 5 bases lying between them. This CDR3 region has 12 residues. The CDR3 DNA sequence: TGTGCCAGCGACAACTCTGGAAACACCATATATTTT. It specifies CASDNSGNTIYF.

J is TRBJ2-7 and V is TRBV2, with TRBD1 as a possible D gene (5 bases). This CDR3 spans 12 amino acids. The V gene lost 5 bases and the J gene lost 3 bases, with 8 bases spanning the gap. The germline V gene has CDR1 SNHLY and CDR2 FYNNEI. In DNA, the CDR3 is TGTGCCAGCAGTACTGACAGCTACGAGCAGTACTTC. It is translated as CASSTDSYEQYF.

The chain joins TRBV2 to TRBJ2-7; 8 nucleotides agree with TRBD1. Germline CDR1 reads SNHLY; CDR2 reads FYNNEI. The CDR3 covers 12 residues. V was clipped by 7 bases and J by 6 bases; unmatched bases: 5. CDR3 DNA sequence: TGTGCCAGCACTCGCAGGGGGCGCGAGCAGTACTTC. This encodes CASTRRGREQYF.

The rearrangement uses TRBV19 and TRBJ2-2; D is possibly TRBD2 (5 bases). This CDR3 region has 14 residues. Germline V CDR1 and CDR2: LNHDA, SQIVND (reference sequence). The ends were cut back, 3 bases at V and 5 bases at J, with 10 bases in the middle. CDR3 residues: CASSITLDTGELFF. For the CDR3, the DNA is TGTGCCAGTAGTATCACACTAGATACCGGGGAGCTGTTTTTT.

The V call is TRBV7-3, the J call TRBJ2-5; 9 bases align to TRBD2. V dropped 8 bases and J dropped 5; count of bases not matched to a gene: 6. This CDR3 spans 13 amino acids. Germline assignment: CDR1 SGHTA and CDR2 FQGTGA. Written as DNA, the CDR3 is TGTGCCAGCCGCCCCGCGGGGGGGGAGACCCAGTACTTC. Encoded protein: CASRPAGGETQYF.

Only a few counts were recorded for this clone. An end of the junction differs from the germline gene, which may be a read error. V is TRBV7-7 and J is TRBJ2-5; weak D call: TRBD1 (7 bases). The CDR3 extends over 16 amino acids. In germline, CDR1 is SSHAT, CDR2 FNYEAQ (reference sequence). The chain's CDR3 is CASSPAQGGVGETQYF. CDR3 nucleotide sequence: TGTGCTAGCAGCCCGGCGCAGGGGGGCGTCGGGGAGACCCAGTACTTC.